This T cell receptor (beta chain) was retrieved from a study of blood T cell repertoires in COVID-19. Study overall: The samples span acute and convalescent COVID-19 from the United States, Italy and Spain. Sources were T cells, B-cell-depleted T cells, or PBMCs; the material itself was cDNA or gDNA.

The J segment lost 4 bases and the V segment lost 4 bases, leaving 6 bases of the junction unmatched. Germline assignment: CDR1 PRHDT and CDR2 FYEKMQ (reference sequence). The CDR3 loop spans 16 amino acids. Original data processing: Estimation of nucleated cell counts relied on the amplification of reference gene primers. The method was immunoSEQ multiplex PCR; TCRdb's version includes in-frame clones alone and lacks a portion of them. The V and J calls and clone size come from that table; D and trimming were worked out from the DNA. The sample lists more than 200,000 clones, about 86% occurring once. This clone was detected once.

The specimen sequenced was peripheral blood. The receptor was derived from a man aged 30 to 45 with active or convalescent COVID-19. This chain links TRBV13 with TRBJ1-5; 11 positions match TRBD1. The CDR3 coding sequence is TGTGCCAGCAGCTCGCGGGACAGGGGGGGGAATCAGCCCCAGCATTTT. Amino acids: CASSSRDRGGNQPQHF.